This TCR beta chain originates from a study of cytomegalovirus exposure and HLA in healthy donors. As for the study in general: In a later analysis, the roughly 120 validation repertoires were reported to have used the same platform as the roughly 600 first-cohort repertoires. Findings and limits, study-wide: Cytomegalovirus status was reportedly diagnosed by the classifier with high sensitivity and specificity.

Germline V gene lookup returns CDR1 SNHLY and CDR2 FYNNEI. Trimming removed 9 bases from V and 2 bases from J; junction bases left unmatched: 7. CDR3 size: 14 residues. Repertoires were generated with immunoSEQ multiplex PCR, while TCRdb's copy carries only in-frame clones and drops some. The sample consists of some 150,000 clones, roughly 87% of them appearing once. Concerning this clone: Its cognate antigen is unknown.

Separate from the 666-subject first cohort, the roughly 120-subject validation cohort was the one that the donors belonged to. The TCR originated in a man aged 18 to 30 in good health and CMV-seropositive. Sequencing was performed on PBMCs. The chain uses TRBV2 and TRBJ2-3; 8 nucleotides match TRBD2. CDR3 in amino acids: CASFRLANTDTQYF. CDR3 in DNA: TGTGCCAGTTTTAGACTAGCGAACACAGATACGCAGTATTTT.